The clone carrying this T cell receptor beta chain was observed a few times. The target antigen is unknown. CDR1 is MNHEY and CDR2 is SVGEGT in the germline V gene. The CDR3 covers 16 residues. The entry originates in a study of blood T cells in healthy people across ages. The people who gave samples were healthy Caucasians from Russia, aged roughly 6 to 95. Every donor provided roughly 10 milliliters of peripheral blood. Then a second PCR, running about 7 to 11 cycles, was carried out with a sample-barcoded 5' primer and a J-beta primer mix. One entry per CDR3 protein, called by TCRdb with MiXCR from the 5' RACE reads. The data contain around 990,000 distinct CDR3 sequences, about 25% of them singletons. Study-level findings and limits: PBMCs left unsorted prevented a conclusive naive versus antigen-experienced comparison.

This sample was shared with a second study, whose subject was T cells of mothers and their children. As reported in that work: The people who donated were a few healthy Caucasian mothers and their six children.

Sequencing input: blood. The chain joins TRBV6-2 or TRBV6-3 to TRBJ2-1; 11 nucleotides agree with TRBD1. The DNA end is a closer match to TRBJ2-5, so the J assignment may be wrong. This receptor was taken from a girl under 10 years old in good health. For the CDR3, the DNA is TGTGCCAGCAGTTACTCGGTGGACAGGGGGCCGGAGACCCAGTACTTC. As protein: CASSYSVDRGPETQYF.